The following is a T cell receptor beta chain sequence with its context. Authors' analysis steps: Counts of nucleated cells, estimated from reference gene primer amplification, were obtained. Sequenced by immunoSEQ multiplex PCR; TCRdb stores in-frame clones only, minus some. Clonal size and the V and J genes are those of that table, whereas D and trimming came from the DNA. Of tens of thousands of clones listed, less than 95% are singletons. This sample is drawn from a study of blood T cell repertoires in COVID-19. Study-level background: Collection of acute and convalescent COVID-19 samples took place in the United States, Italy and Spain.

J was trimmed by 7 bases and V by 5 bases; bases with no gene match: 6. The CDR3 consists of 15 residues. Germline CDR1 and CDR2: SEHNR and FQNEAQ (reference sequence). The receptor was isolated from a woman aged 50 to 65 in a cohort sampled during active COVID-19. The V and J genes are TRBV7-9 and TRBJ2-1, with TRBD1 matching 12 bases. The sample consisted of peripheral blood. The CDR3 bases are TGTGCCAGCAGCCTAGGGACAGGGGGCCGGAATGAGCAGTTCTTC. This gives the protein CASSLGTGGRNEQFF.